Shown below are 20 T cell receptor beta chains from a single sample sequenced in a study of monozygotic twins with inflammatory bowel disease. TCRdb processed the 5' RACE reads again and assigns one entry to each CDR3 protein, with no DNA. In all, the sample yields under 150,000 distinct CDR3 sequences. Sequencing was done on a sample of blood. All receptors derive from a human donor with ulcerative colitis or Crohn's disease, or a healthy co-twin of an affected twin (not recorded which).

This chain links TRBV20-1 with TRBJ2-2; TCRdb designates TRBD1, a call that cannot be tested without DNA. Germline CDR1 reads DFQATT; CDR2 reads SNEGSKA (reference sequence). This CDR3 contains 14 residues. The CDR3 sequence is CSARVGQNTGELFF.

The V call is TRBV3-1, the J call TRBJ1-6; TCRdb returns TRBD1, unconfirmable since there is no DNA. CDR3 length: 14 amino acids. The germline CDR1 and CDR2 sequences are LGHDT and YNNKEL (reference sequence). CDR3 sequence: CASSLTYGASPLHF.

V is TRBV27 and J is TRBJ2-7; TCRdb proposes TRBD1, but this gene call is untestable without DNA. CDR3 length equals 13 residues. Germline V gene data show CDR1 as MNHEY and CDR2 as SMNVEV (reference sequence). This chain's CDR3 is CASSLGQHYEQYF.

The chain uses TRBV5-1 and TRBJ2-3; TCRdb names TRBD1, which stays unverified in the absence of DNA. The CDR3 contains 15 residues. Germline CDR1 reads SGHRS; CDR2 reads YFSETQ. This chain's CDR3 is CASSLGGRNTDTQYF.

The gene calls are TRBV7-2 and TRBJ2-5; no DNA is available, so the TRBD1 call from TCRdb remains unchecked. The germline CDR1 and CDR2 sequences are SGHTA and FQGNSA. The CDR3 is 16 amino acids. CDR3: CASSSIQGVAAIWQYF.

This chain uses TRBV7-9 with TRBJ1-5; the D gene TCRdb calls, TRBD1, cannot be checked with no DNA. The CDR3 covers 16 residues. Germline V CDR1 and CDR2: SEHNR, FQNEAQ (reference sequence). The CDR3 here is CASSLGTGQINQPQHF. The variable domain in full, with the rest retrieved from reference TRBV7-9 and TRBJ1-5, is DTGVSQNPRHKITKRGQNVTFRCDPISEHNRLYWYRQTLGQGPEFLTYFQNEAQLEKSRLLSDRFSAERPKGSFSTLEIQRTEQGDSAMYLCASSLGTGQINQPQHFGDGTRLSIL.

The genes are TRBV5-1 and TRBJ1-5; TCRdb proposes TRBD1, but this gene call is untestable without DNA. The length of the CDR3 is 14 residues. Germline V lookup: CDR1 SGHRS, CDR2 YFSETQ. The CDR3 spells CASSPDRGTWPQHF.

V usage is TRBV12-3 or TRBV12-4 and J usage is TRBJ2-1. This CDR3 has 16 amino acids. The CDR3 is CASSLLGSYNYNEQFF.

The chain combines TRBV5-1 with TRBJ2-7; TCRdb outputs TRBD1, but without DNA this stays unchecked. The CDR3 runs to 15 residues. The V gene's germline CDR1 is SGHRS and CDR2 YFSETQ. CDR3 residues: CASSLAVGGPYEQYF.

The J gene is TRBJ2-3, the V gene TRBV20-1; TCRdb outputs TRBD2, but without DNA this stays unchecked. This CDR3 is 13 amino acids long. Germline loops: CDR1 DFQATT, CDR2 SNEGSKA (reference sequence). The CDR3 loop reads CSPRGGATDTQYF.

The chain carries TRBV3-1 and TRBJ1-3; TCRdb outputs TRBD1, but without DNA this stays unchecked. The CDR3 covers 17 residues. Germline CDR1 and CDR2: LGHDT and YNNKEL (reference sequence). CDR3 sequence reads: CASSQGGQFYSGNTIYF. Looking up the rest from reference TRBV3-1 and TRBJ1-3 gives the full variable domain: DTAVSQTPKYLVTQMGNDKSIKCEQNLGHDTMYWYKQDSKKFLKIMFSYNNKELIINETVPNRFSPKSPDKAHLNLHINSLELGDSAVYFCASSQGGQFYSGNTIYFGEGSWLTVV.

The CDR3 sequence: CASRFRGTGTEAFF. The V call is TRBV5-6, the J call TRBJ1-1; checking the TCRdb D call of TRBD1 is not possible without DNA. In germline, CDR1 is SGHDT, CDR2 YYEEEE. The CDR3 length is 14 residues.

J is TRBJ2-7 and V is TRBV18; the D call from TCRdb, TRBD1, cannot be confirmed without DNA. This CDR3 has 12 residues. The germline V gene has CDR1 KGHSH and CDR2 LQKENI. The CDR3 loop is CASSATGSEQYF.

This rearrangement joins TRBV7-9 to TRBJ2-7; TCRdb indicates TRBD1, and absent DNA this call remains unverified. The V gene's germline CDR1 is SEHNR and CDR2 FQNEAQ (reference sequence). The CDR3 length is 13 residues. CDR3 region: CASSPGGTYEQYF.

This chain joins TRBV5-1 and TRBJ2-3. The germline V gene encodes CDR1 SGHRS and CDR2 YFSETQ. The CDR3 spans 13 residues. This chain's CDR3 is CASSLTGMDTQYF. The entire variable domain, with the rest obtained from reference TRBV5-1 and TRBJ2-3, is as follows: KAGVTQTPRYLIKTRGQQVTLSCSPISGHRSVSWYQQTPGQGLQFLFEYFSETQRNKGNFPGRFSGRQFSNSRSEMNVSTLELGDSALYLCASSLTGMDTQYFGPGTRLTVL.

The V and J genes are TRBV5-1 and TRBJ2-5. This CDR3 spans 13 amino acids. The germline gives CDR1 SGHRS, CDR2 YFSETQ. The CDR3 protein is CASSLGKRETQYF.

The chain links TRBV7-2 to TRBJ2-7; TCRdb's D call of TRBD2 is untestable without DNA. In germline, CDR1 is SGHTA, CDR2 FQGNSA. The CDR3 extends over 16 amino acids. Here the CDR3 reads CASSFASGGGMGEQYF.

The CDR3 loop reads CSARAARNTGELFF. The V gene is TRBV20-1, the J gene TRBJ2-2. Germline assignment: CDR1 DFQATT and CDR2 SNEGSKA (reference sequence). This CDR3 is built from 14 residues.

The chain couples TRBV6-1 to TRBJ1-1; TCRdb names TRBD1, which stays unverified in the absence of DNA. Germline-derived CDR1 and CDR2 are MNHNS and SASEGT. This CDR3 contains 17 residues. CDR3 amino acids: CASSRDRIGLTRTEAFF.

This chain links TRBV7-6 with TRBJ1-1. Germline lookup yields CDR1 SGHVS and CDR2 FNYEAQ. CDR3 size: 12 residues. Here the CDR3 reads CASSRLGTEAFF.